The 5 T cell receptor beta chains presented below share a single source sample, sequenced in a study of regulatory T cells in long-lasting Graves disease. Building the TCR beta libraries relied on iRepertoire HTBI primers, and CDR3 regions underwent Arm-PCR. TCRdb itself ran the multiplex PCR reads through MiXCR, one entry per CDR3 protein. The sample lists 400,000 to 450,000 distinct CDR3 sequences, approximately 15% occurring once. As for time point: newly diagnosed GD, antithyroid drugs for less than 3 months. The TCR library used RNA extracted from PBMCs. These data were also filed under a second study, of T cells in Graves' hyperthyroidism and ophthalmopathy.

This sample comprised peripheral blood mononuclear cells (PBMCs), obtained at new diagnosis, from a patient treated with antithyroid drugs. The source is a woman aged 25-40 years with Graves disease.

The chain carries TRBV3-1 and TRBJ2-2; D ambiguous. CDR3 length: 15 amino acids. Germline CDR1 LGHDT, CDR2 YNNKEL (reference sequence). The V and J ends lost 5 bases and 6 bases respectively, with 16 bases between them. CDR3 sequence reads: CASSRTDHLPGELFF. Written as DNA, the CDR3 is TGTGCCAGCAGCAGGACGGACCACCTCCCCGGGGAGCTGTTTTTT. Complete variable domain (other parts from reference TRBV3-1 and TRBJ2-2): DTAVSQTPKYLVTQMGNDKSIKCEQNLGHDTMYWYKQDSKKFLKIMFSYNNKELIINETVPNRFSPKSPDKAHLNLHINSLELGDSAVYFCASSRTDHLPGELFFGEGSRLTVL.

This clonotype was recorded at least ten times. This chain joins TRBV18 and TRBJ2-7; the D call may be TRBD1 or TRBD2 (5 bases each). Germline values: CDR1 KGHSH, CDR2 LQKENI. Trimming removed 5 bases from V and 6 bases from J, with 17 bases in between. The CDR3 consists of 14 residues. DNA for the CDR3: TGTGCCAGCTCATTTACCGGGTCGAGGGGCGAGCAGTACTTC. Protein: CASSFTGSRGEQYF.

This clonotype was picked up a small number of times. The rearrangement uses TRBV10-3 and TRBJ2-1; 15 bases line up with TRBD2. This CDR3 has 18 residues. Losses at the gene ends were 8 bases for V and 2 bases for J; bases not matched to a gene: 10. CDR1 and CDR2 from the germline V gene are ENHRY and SYGVKD. The CDR3 is CAIRGLAGGNRAYNEQFF. The CDR3 region has the DNA TGTGCCATCCGGGGACTAGCGGGAGGAAATAGGGCCTACAATGAGCAGTTCTTC.

The V call is TRBV6-1, the J call TRBJ2-7; D may correspond to TRBD1 or TRBD2 (5 bases each). The germline CDR1 and CDR2 sequences are MNHNS and SASEGT. CDR3 length: 13 residues. V shed 8 bases and J shed 6 bases, with 17 bases lying between them. CDR3 protein: CASLIKAGTEQYF. The CDR3, as DNA: TGTGCCAGCCTGATAAAAGCCGGGACCGAGCAGTACTTC.

This clonotype was detected ten times or more. The chain's CDR3 is CSVPPGTSGLAEFF. CDR3 DNA: TGCAGCGTCCCCCCCGGGACTAGCGGCTTAGCGGAGTTCTTC. The chain is built from TRBV29-1 and TRBJ2-1; 11 bases are shared with TRBD2. V shed 6 bases and J 14 bases; nucleotides not matched to a gene: 15. Germline V gives CDR1 SQVTM, CDR2 ANQGSEA. This CDR3 is 14 amino acids long.